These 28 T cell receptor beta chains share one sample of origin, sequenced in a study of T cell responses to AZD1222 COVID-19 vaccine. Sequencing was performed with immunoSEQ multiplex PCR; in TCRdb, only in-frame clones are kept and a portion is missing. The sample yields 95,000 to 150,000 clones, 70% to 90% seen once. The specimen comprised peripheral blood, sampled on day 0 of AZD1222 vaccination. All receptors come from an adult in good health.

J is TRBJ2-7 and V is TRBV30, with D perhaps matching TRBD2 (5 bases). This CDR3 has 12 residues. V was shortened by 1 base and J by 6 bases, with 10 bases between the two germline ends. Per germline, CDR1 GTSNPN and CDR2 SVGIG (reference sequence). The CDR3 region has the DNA TGTGCCTGGAGTGACCTAGCTCGCGAGCAGTACTTC. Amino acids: CAWSDLAREQYF.

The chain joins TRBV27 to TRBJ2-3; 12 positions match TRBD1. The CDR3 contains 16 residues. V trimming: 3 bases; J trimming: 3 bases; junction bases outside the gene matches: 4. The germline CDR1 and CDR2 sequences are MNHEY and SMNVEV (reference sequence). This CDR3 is CASSLGTGGATDTQYF. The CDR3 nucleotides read TGTGCCAGCAGTTTGGGGACAGGGGGCGCGACAGATACGCAGTATTTT.

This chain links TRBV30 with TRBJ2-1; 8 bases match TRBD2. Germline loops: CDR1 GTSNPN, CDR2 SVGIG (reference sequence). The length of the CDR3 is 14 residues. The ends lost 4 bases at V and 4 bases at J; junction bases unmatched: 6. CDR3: CAWKGRGVYNEQFF. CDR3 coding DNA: TGTGCCTGGAAGGGGCGGGGGGTGTACAATGAGCAGTTCTTC.

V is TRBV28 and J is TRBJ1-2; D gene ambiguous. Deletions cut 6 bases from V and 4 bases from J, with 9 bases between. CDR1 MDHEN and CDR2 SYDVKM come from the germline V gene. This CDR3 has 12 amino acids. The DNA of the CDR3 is TGTGCCAGCAGCAACAACGGCTATGGCTACACCTTC. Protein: CASSNNGYGYTF.

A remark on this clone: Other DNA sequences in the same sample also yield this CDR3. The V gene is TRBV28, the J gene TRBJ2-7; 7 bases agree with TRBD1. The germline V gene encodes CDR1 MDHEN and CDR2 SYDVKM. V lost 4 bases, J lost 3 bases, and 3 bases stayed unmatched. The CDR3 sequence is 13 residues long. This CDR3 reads CASSYGQDYEQYF. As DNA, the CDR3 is TGTGCCAGCAGTTACGGACAGGACTACGAGCAGTACTTC. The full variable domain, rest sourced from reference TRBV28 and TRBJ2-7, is DVKVTQSSRYLVKRTGEKVFLECVQDMDHENMFWYRQDPGLGLRLIYFSYDVKMKEKGDIPEGYSVSREKKERFSLILESASTNQTSMYLCASSYGQDYEQYFGPGTRLTVT.

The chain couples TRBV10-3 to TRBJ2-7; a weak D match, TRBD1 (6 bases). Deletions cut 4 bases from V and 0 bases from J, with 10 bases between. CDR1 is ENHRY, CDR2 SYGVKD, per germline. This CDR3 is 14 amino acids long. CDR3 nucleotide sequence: TGTGCCATCAGTGGCAGGGGTGGCTCCTACGAGCAGTACTTC. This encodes CAISGRGGSYEQYF.

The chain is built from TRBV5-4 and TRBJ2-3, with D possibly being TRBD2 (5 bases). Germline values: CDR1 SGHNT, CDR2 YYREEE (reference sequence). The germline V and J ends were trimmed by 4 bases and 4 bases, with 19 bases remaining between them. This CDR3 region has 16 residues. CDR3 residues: CASSLALRAAADTQYF. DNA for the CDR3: TGTGCCAGCAGCCTGGCTTTGAGAGCGGCGGCAGATACGCAGTATTTT. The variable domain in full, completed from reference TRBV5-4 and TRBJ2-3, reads ETGVTQSPTHLIKTRGQQVTLRCSSQSGHNTVSWYQQALGQGPQFIFQYYREEENGRGNFPPRFSGLQFPNYSSELNVNALELDDSALYLCASSLALRAAADTQYFGPGTRLTVL.

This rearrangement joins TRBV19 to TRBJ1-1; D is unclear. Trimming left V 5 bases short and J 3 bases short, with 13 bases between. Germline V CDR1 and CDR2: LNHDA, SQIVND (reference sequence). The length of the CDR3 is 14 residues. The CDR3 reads CASSEWNGDTEAFF. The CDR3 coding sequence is TGTGCCAGTAGTGAATGGAATGGGGACACTGAAGCTTTCTTT.

Written as DNA, the CDR3 is TGTGCCAGCAGACCCGGACAGGGCGTAAGACCGAACACTGAAGCTTTCTTT. This encodes CASRPGQGVRPNTEAFF. The gene calls are TRBV2 and TRBJ1-1; 8 bases match TRBD1. Per the germline V gene, CDR1 is SNHLY and CDR2 is FYNNEI. Trimming removed 6 bases from V and 1 base from J; junction bases left unmatched: 13. There are 17 residues in the CDR3.

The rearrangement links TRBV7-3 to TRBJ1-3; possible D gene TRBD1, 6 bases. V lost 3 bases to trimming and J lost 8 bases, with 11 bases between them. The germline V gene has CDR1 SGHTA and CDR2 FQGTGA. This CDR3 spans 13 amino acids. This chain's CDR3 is CASSLREGDTIYF. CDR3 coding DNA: TGTGCCAGCAGCTTGCGGGAGGGGGACACCATATATTTT.

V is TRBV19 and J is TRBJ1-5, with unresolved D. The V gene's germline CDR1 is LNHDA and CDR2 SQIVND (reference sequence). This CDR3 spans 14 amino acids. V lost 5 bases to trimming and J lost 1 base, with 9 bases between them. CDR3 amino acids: CASSVQKSNQPQHF. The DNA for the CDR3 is TGTGCCAGTAGTGTTCAAAAGAGCAATCAGCCCCAGCATTTT.

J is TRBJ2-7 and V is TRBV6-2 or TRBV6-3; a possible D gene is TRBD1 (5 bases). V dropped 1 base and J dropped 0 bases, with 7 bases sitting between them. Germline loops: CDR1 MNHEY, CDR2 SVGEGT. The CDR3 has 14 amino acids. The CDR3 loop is CASSYWTSSYEQYF. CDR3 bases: TGTGCCAGCAGTTACTGGACATCCTCCTACGAGCAGTACTTC.

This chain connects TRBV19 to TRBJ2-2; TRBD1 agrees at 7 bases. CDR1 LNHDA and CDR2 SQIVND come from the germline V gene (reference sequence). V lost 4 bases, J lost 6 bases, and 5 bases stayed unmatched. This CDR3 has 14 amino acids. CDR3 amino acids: CASSTRDSSGELFF. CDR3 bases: TGTGCCAGTAGTACTCGGGACAGTTCCGGGGAGCTGTTTTTT.

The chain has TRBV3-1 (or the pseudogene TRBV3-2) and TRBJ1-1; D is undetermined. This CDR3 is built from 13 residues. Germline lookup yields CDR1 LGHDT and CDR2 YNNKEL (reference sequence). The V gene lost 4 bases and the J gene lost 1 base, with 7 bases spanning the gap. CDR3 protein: CASSPLGNTEAFF. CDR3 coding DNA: TGTGCCAGCAGCCCCTTAGGGAACACTGAAGCTTTCTTT.

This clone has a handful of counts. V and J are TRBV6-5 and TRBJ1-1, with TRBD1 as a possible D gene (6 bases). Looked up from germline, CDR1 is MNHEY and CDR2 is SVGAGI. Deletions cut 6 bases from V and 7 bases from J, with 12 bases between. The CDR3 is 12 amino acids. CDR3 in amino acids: CASSGGLSEAFF. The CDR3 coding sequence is TGTGCCAGCAGCGGGGGGCTTAGTGAAGCTTTCTTT.

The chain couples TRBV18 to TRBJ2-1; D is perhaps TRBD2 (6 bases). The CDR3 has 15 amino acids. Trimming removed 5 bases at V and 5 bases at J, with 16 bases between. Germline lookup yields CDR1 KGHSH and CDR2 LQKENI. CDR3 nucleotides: TGTGCCAGCTCAAACCAACCGGCGGGAAACAATGAGCAGTTCTTC. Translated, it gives CASSNQPAGNNEQFF. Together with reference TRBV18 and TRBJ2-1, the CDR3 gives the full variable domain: NAGVMQNPRHLVRRRGQEARLRCSPMKGHSHVYWYRQLPEEGLKFMVYLQKENIIDESGMPKERFSAEFPKEGPSILRIQQVVRGDSAAYFCASSNQPAGNNEQFFGPGTRLTVL.

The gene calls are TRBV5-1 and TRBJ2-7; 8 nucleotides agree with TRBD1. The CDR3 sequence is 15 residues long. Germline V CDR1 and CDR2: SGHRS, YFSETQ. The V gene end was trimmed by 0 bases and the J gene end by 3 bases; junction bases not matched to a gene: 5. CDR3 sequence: CASSLAQGAYYEQYF. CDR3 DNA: TGCGCCAGCAGCTTGGCCCAGGGGGCCTACTACGAGCAGTACTTC.

CDR3 residues: CASSQFRGAGEQYF. CDR3 bases: TGTGCCAGCAGCCAGTTCCGGGGGGCGGGCGAGCAGTACTTC. The rearrangement links TRBV3-1 (or the pseudogene TRBV3-2) to TRBJ2-7; a weak D match, TRBD2 (7 bases). This CDR3 comprises 14 residues. CDR1 is LGHDT, CDR2 YNNKEL, per germline (reference sequence). V was shortened by 3 bases and J by 6 bases, with 15 bases between the two germline ends.

The CDR3 loop reads CASSLGLWWEQFF. CDR3 nucleotides: TGTGCCAGCAGCCTCGGCCTATGGTGGGAGCAGTTCTTC. The rearrangement joins TRBV27 to TRBJ2-1; D is ambiguous. Germline CDR1 is MNHEY and CDR2 is SMNVEV (reference sequence). The CDR3 runs 13 residues. Between the trimmed V and J ends, which lost 6 bases and 10 bases, there was a span of 16 bases.

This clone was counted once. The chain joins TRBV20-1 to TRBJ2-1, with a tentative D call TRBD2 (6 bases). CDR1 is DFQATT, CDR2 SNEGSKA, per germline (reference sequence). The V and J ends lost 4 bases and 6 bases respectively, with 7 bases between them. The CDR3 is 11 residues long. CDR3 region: CSAMTSNEQFF. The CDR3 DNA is TGCAGTGCTATGACTAGCAATGAGCAGTTCTTC.

The DNA for the CDR3 is TGTGCCAGCAGCGTAGAAGGCAGCATGAACACCGGGGAGCTGTTTTTT. Its protein is CASSVEGSMNTGELFF. The chain has TRBV9 and TRBJ2-2; no definite D call. Germline V CDR1 and CDR2: SGDLS, YYNGEE. This CDR3 is 16 amino acids long. Trimming stripped 0 bases from V and 1 base from J, with 10 bases between.

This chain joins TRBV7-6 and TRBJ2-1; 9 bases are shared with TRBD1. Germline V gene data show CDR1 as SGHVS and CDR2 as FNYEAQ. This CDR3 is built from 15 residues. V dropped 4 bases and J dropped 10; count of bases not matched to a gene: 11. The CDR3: CASSSRTGVFREQFF. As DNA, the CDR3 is TGTGCCAGCAGCTCCCGGACAGGGGTTTTCCGGGAGCAGTTCTTC.

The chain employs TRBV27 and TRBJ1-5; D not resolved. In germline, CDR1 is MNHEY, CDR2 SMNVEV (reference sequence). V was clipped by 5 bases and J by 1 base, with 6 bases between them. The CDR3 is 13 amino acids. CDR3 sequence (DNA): TGTGCCAGCAGTCTCAAGAGCAATCAGCCCCAGCATTTT. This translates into CASSLKSNQPQHF.

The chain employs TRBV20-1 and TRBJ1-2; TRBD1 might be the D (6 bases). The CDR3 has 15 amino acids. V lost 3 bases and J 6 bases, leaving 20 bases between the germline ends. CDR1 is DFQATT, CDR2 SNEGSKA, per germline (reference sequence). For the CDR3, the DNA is TGCAGTGCTAGTTTTGCGGGACACTCATCTAATGGCTACACCTTC. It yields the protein CSASFAGHSSNGYTF.

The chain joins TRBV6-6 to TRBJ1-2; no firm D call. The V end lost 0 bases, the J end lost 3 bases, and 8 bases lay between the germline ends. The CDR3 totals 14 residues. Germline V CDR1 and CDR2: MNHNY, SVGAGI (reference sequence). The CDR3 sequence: CASSYSGGHYGYTF. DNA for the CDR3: TGTGCCAGCAGTTACTCCGGAGGGCACTATGGCTACACCTTC.

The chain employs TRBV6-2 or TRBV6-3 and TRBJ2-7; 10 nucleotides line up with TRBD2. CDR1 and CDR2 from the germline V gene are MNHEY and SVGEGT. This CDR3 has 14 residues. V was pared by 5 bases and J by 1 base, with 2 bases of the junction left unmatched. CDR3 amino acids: CASSGTSVSYEQYF. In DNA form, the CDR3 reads TGTGCCAGCAGTGGGACTAGCGTGTCCTACGAGCAGTACTTC.

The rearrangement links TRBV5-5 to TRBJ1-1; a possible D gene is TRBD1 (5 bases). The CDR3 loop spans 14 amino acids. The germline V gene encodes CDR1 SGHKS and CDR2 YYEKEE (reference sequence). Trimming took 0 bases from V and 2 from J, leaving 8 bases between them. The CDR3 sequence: CASSLAGGNTEAFF. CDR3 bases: TGTGCCAGCAGCTTGGCCGGGGGAAACACTGAAGCTTTCTTT.

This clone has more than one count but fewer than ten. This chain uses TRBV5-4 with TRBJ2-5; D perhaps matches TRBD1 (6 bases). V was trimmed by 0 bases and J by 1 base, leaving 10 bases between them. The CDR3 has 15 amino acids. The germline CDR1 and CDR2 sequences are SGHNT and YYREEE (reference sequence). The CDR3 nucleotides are TGTGCCAGCAGCTTGGCGGGCAGGGGCCAAGAGACCCAGTACTTC. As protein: CASSLAGRGQETQYF.